These 5 T cell receptor beta chains were sequenced from one sample in a study of T cell changes during pregnancy in multiple sclerosis. Produced via immunoSEQ multiplex PCR; TCRdb's table is partial and in-frame only. The sample gives about 42,000 clones, 75% to 95% of which show up once; roughly 2% is in the top ten. The sequencing used CD4+ T cells from peripheral blood mononuclear cells, collected after pregnancy. The origin of the receptors is a female donor in good health, enrolled as a control in a pregnancy study.

This chain uses TRBV11-2 with TRBJ2-7, with a weak D call TRBD1 (6 bases). Germline V gene lookup returns CDR1 SGHAT and CDR2 FQNNGV. CDR3 size: 15 residues. Trimming shortened V by 5 bases and J by 4 bases, and 18 bases separated the two germline ends. CDR3 nucleotide sequence: TGTGCCAGCAGCGCCAACACAGGGAAGCGATACGAGCAGTACTTC. This encodes CASSANTGKRYEQYF. Full variable domain (missing parts from reference TRBV11-2 and TRBJ2-7): EAGVAQSPRYKIIEKRQSVAFWCNPISGHATLYWYQQILGQGPKLLIQFQNNGVVDDSQLPKDRFSAERLKGVDSTLKIQPAKLEDSAVYLCASSANTGKRYEQYFGPGTRLTVT.

The chain employs TRBV15 and TRBJ2-1; TRBD1 is a possible D gene (5 bases). V dropped 0 bases and J dropped 8 bases, with 17 bases sitting between them. Germline V lookup: CDR1 LNHNV, CDR2 YYDKDF (reference sequence). This CDR3 has 16 residues. CDR3 in amino acids: CATSRDADTPGHEQFF. DNA for the CDR3: TGTGCCACCAGCAGAGATGCGGACACCCCCGGCCATGAGCAGTTCTTC. The whole variable domain, remainder taken from reference TRBV15 and TRBJ2-1, is DAMVIQNPRYQVTQFGKPVTLSCSQTLNHNVMYWYQQKSSQAPKLLFHYYDKDFNNEADTPDNFQSRRPNTSFCFLDIRSPGLGDTAMYLCATSRDADTPGHEQFFGPGTRLTVL.

This clone has only one observation. The chain carries TRBV29-1 and TRBJ1-5; 10 positions agree with TRBD1. The CDR3 loop spans 15 amino acids. V was pared by 6 bases and J by 4 bases, with 9 bases of the junction left unmatched. The germline V gene has CDR1 SQVTM and CDR2 ANQGSEA. This chain's CDR3 is CSVGDRTGGNQPQHF. For the CDR3, the DNA is TGCAGCGTGGGGGACCGGACAGGGGGAAATCAGCCCCAGCATTTT.

This clone was picked up a small number of times. V is TRBV7-6 and J is TRBJ1-2; 7 bases line up with TRBD1. The CDR3 loop spans 14 amino acids. The V and J ends lost 1 base and 5 bases, in that order; junction bases with no gene match: 4. CDR1 is SGHVS and CDR2 is FNYEAQ in the germline V gene. CDR3 in DNA: TGTGCCAGCAGCTTAGATTCAGGGGGGTATGGCTACACCTTC. This encodes CASSLDSGGYGYTF.

The chain is built from TRBV5-6 and TRBJ1-1; 9 nucleotides align to TRBD1. The CDR3 is made up of 14 amino acids. The germline CDR1 and CDR2 sequences are SGHDT and YYEEEE. Trimming removed 0 bases from V and 5 bases from J; junction bases left unmatched: 2. The CDR3 here is CASSLGDRETEAFF. DNA for the CDR3: TGTGCCAGCAGCTTGGGGGACAGGGAGACTGAAGCTTTCTTT.